Here is one T cell receptor beta chain with its context. Antigen unknown. Profiled with immunoSEQ multiplex PCR; TCRdb holds only in-frame clones, not every one. Here the sample spans around 100,000 clones, about 88% being singletons. This sample is part of a study of T cell responses to AZD1222 COVID-19 vaccine. Study overall: Analysis merged second doses at about 4 or about 12 weeks.

General study points: Recipients of AZD1222 seropositive at baseline numbered only 6 or 7. Possibly, clonal diversity was underestimated; donors were largely white British and included more females.

Trimming cost V 4 bases and J 6 bases, with 13 bases left between them. The V gene's germline CDR1 is SGHRS and CDR2 YFSETQ. CDR3 length: 14 amino acids. This specimen consisted of peripheral blood, obtained on day 0 of AZD1222 vaccination. This chain uses TRBV5-1 with TRBJ2-2, with D possibly being TRBD1 (6 bases). The receptor's source is an adult in good health. The CDR3: CASSQLQGPGELFF. In nucleotides, the CDR3 is TGCGCCAGCAGCCAACTACAGGGCCCCGGGGAGCTGTTTTTT.